The 14 T cell receptor beta chains presented below share a single source sample, sequenced in a study of T cell responses to AZD1222 COVID-19 vaccine. Clones were read by immunoSEQ multiplex PCR, and TCRdb kept only the in-frame ones, dropping some. The sample lists 100,000 to 150,000 clones, about nine tenths seen once, with about 6% in the top ten. This specimen was peripheral blood, taken on day 0 of AZD1222 vaccination. The receptors here all came from an adult in good health.

The CDR3 nucleotides are TGTGCCATCAGTGAAAGGGATAGGGACACTGAAGCTTTCTTT. It translates to CAISERDRDTEAFF. The V gene is TRBV10-3, the J gene TRBJ1-1, with D unresolved. V was trimmed by 3 bases and J by 3 bases, leaving 11 bases between them. CDR1 and CDR2 from the germline V gene are ENHRY and SYGVKD. CDR3 length: 14 residues.

V and J are TRBV12-3 or TRBV12-4 and TRBJ1-1; D perhaps matches TRBD1 (5 bases). V was trimmed by 6 bases and J by 3 bases, leaving 11 bases between them. This CDR3 region has 13 residues. The CDR3 sequence: CASRDNSYTEAFF. The CDR3 nucleotides read TGTGCCAGCAGGGACAACAGCTACACTGAAGCTTTCTTT.

This chain uses TRBV5-1 with TRBJ1-1; 8 bases are shared with TRBD1. V shed 5 bases, J shed 6 bases, and the junction held 15 bases outside the gene matches. The CDR3 totals 16 residues. CDR1 and CDR2 from the germline V gene are SGHRS and YFSETQ. Written as DNA, the CDR3 is TGCGCCAGCAGTACGTCAGGGGGCGAGGGTCGCCCTGAAGCTTTCTTT. Protein product: CASSTSGGEGRPEAFF.

The chain carries TRBV4-2 and TRBJ2-1, with a weak D call TRBD1 (6 bases). Germline V gene sequence: CDR1 LGHNA, CDR2 YNFKEQ. The CDR3 covers 15 residues. Deletions cut 1 base from V and 6 bases from J, with 13 bases between. The CDR3 protein is CASSQGTGTFNEQFF. Written as DNA, the CDR3 is TGTGCCAGCAGCCAAGGTACAGGGACGTTCAATGAGCAGTTCTTC.

V is TRBV25-1 and J is TRBJ2-7, with D possibly TRBD1 on 6 matching bases. Trimming took off 6 bases at V and 3 bases at J, with 9 bases between the two ends. The CDR3 runs 12 residues. CDR1 and CDR2 (germline): MGHDK, SYGVNS. For the CDR3, the DNA is TGTGCCAGCAGCCAGGGGATCTACGAGCAGTACTTC. Translated, it gives CASSQGIYEQYF.

The rearrangement uses TRBV12-3 or TRBV12-4 and TRBJ1-3; unclear D gene. Trimming removed 3 bases from V and 3 bases from J, with 3 bases in between. This CDR3 is built from 12 residues. CDR3 nucleotides: TGTGCCAGCAGTTTTTTTGGAAACACCATATATTTT. The encoded protein is CASSFFGNTIYF.

This clone was seen a few times. V gene TRBV7-2 combines with J gene TRBJ2-5; 9 nucleotides match TRBD2. J gave up 3 bases and V 6 bases, and 2 bases lay outside the gene matches. The CDR3 consists of 13 residues. Germline lookup yields CDR1 SGHTA and CDR2 FQGNSA. The CDR3 nucleotides are TGTGCCAGCAGTCGCGGGGGGGAAGAGACCCAGTACTTC. Encoded protein: CASSRGGEETQYF.

The rearrangement joins TRBV24-1 to TRBJ1-3; perhaps TRBD1 as D (6 bases). The CDR3 is 18 amino acids. In germline, CDR1 is KGHDR, CDR2 SFDVKD. V lost 0 bases to trimming and J lost 7 bases, with 21 bases between them. The CDR3 reads CATSDLQIGGLDLNTIYF. The CDR3 bases are TGTGCCACCAGTGATTTGCAGATAGGGGGACTGGATCTCAACACCATATATTTT.

The CDR3 nucleotides read TGTGCCAGCAGCATTGGGACGGCTAATGAGCAGTTCTTC. Its translation: CASSIGTANEQFF. The rearrangement uses TRBV21-1 and TRBJ2-1. TRBV21-1 is a known pseudogene. The CDR3 sequence is 13 residues long.

The V gene is TRBV11-1, the J gene TRBJ1-1; no clear D. CDR1 and CDR2 from the germline V gene are SGHAT and FQDESV (reference sequence). This CDR3 has 14 residues. Trimming left V 3 bases short and J 0 bases short, with 8 bases between. CDR3 amino acids: CASSFRQVNTEAFF. Here the CDR3 DNA reads TGTGCCAGCAGCTTCAGGCAGGTGAACACTGAAGCTTTCTTT.

The V and J genes are TRBV4-1 and TRBJ1-6, with D possibly matching TRBD1 (5 bases). Between the trimmed V and J ends, which lost 0 bases and 10 bases, there was a span of 13 bases. The CDR3 consists of 15 residues. CDR1 and CDR2 from the germline V gene are MGHRA and YSYEKL. The CDR3 here is CASSQDLGLLSPLHF. The CDR3 DNA follows: TGCGCCAGCAGCCAAGATCTGGGGCTATTGTCACCCCTCCACTTT.

In its sample, this clone was seen many times. CDR3 nucleotides: TGTGCCAGCAGCCAAGGGACATCGGTCGGCTACGAGCAGTACTTC. Amino acid sequence: CASSQGTSVGYEQYF. The gene calls are TRBV3-1 (or the pseudogene TRBV3-2) and TRBJ2-7, with D perhaps matching TRBD1 (5 bases). The CDR3 contains 15 residues. Germline V gives CDR1 LGHDT, CDR2 YNNKEL (reference sequence). The V and J ends lost 1 base and 3 bases respectively, with 13 bases between them.

In this sample, this clone is medium-sized (0.01 to 0.1%). The J gene is TRBJ2-7, the V gene TRBV7-2, with D hard to call. The V end was cut by 5 bases, the J end by 0 bases, with 14 bases between. The CDR3 totals 15 residues. The germline gives CDR1 SGHTA, CDR2 FQGNSA. The CDR3 DNA is TGTGCCAGCAGCCCGGGCTCGGACCACTCCTACGAGCAGTACTTC. Translation: CASSPGSDHSYEQYF.

The chain carries TRBV5-6 and TRBJ1-2; TRBD1 might be the D (6 bases). Trimming pared 4 bases from V and 5 bases from J, leaving 15 bases between. Germline V gene lookup returns CDR1 SGHDT and CDR2 YYEEEE. This CDR3 comprises 14 residues. CDR3 residues: CASSPAGDFYGYTF. The DNA of the CDR3 is TGTGCCAGCAGCCCAGCAGGGGACTTTTATGGCTACACCTTC.